These T cell receptor beta chains were read from a single sample in a study of control samples from healthy donors and cancer patients. Profiling relied on immunoSEQ multiplex PCR, and the TCRdb table lists in-frame clones only, not all of them. Of about 170,000 clones detected, roughly 89% appear once; the ten largest clones hold 12%. The specimen sequenced was blood. Every receptor here comes from a man aged 25 to 40 in good health. The CDR3 runs from the conserved cysteine through the conserved F or W. Each record gives: CDR3 DNA, CDR3 protein, clone size, J gene, D gene, V gene. D genes are given only for firm matches. The listing skips clone size in some rows; elsewhere it reads once, few, many or a size class.

TGTGCCAGTAAACAAACAGGGGGATCTGGAAACACCATATATTTT,CASKQTGGSGNTIYF,.,TRBJ1-3,TRBD1,TRBV27
TGTGCCAGCAGTTTAACCGGGACAGGGGGCCGCGAGCAGTACTTC,CASSLTGTGGREQYF,.,TRBJ2-7,TRBD1,TRBV28
TGTGCCAGCAGCTTAGCCTACAGAGGGGCAACAGATACGCAGTATTTT,CASSLAYRGATDTQYF,.,TRBJ2-3,.,TRBV5-5
TGTGCCAGTAGTATGGGACAGGCGGTGCAATGGGAGACCCAGTACTTC,CASSMGQAVQWETQYF,.,TRBJ2-5,TRBD1,TRBV19
TGTGCCAGCAGCCAAGATTTAAAGGGTCGGCCTTCCTATGGCTACACCTTC,CASSQDLKGRPSYGYTF,.,TRBJ1-2,.,TRBV3-1/TRBV3-2
TGTGCCAGCAGTCCTCGGACAGGGCGGAGCTCCTACAATGAGCAGTTCTTC,CASSPRTGRSSYNEQFF,.,TRBJ2-1,TRBD1,TRBV27
TGTGCGACGACCTTTAACTATGGCTACACCTTC,CATTFNYGYTF,.,TRBJ1-2,.,TRBV28
TGTGCCACGTCTCCGGGGACAGGGAGAAATTCACCCCTCCACTTT,CATSPGTGRNSPLHF,.,TRBJ1-6,TRBD1,TRBV15
TGTGCCAGCAGCTTTGCGGTTTCGGCAGATACGCAGTATTTT,CASSFAVSADTQYF,.,TRBJ2-3,.,TRBV7-3
TGTGCCAGTAGGGACAGGGAGGGATCACGCTGGGAGACCCAGTACTTC,CASRDREGSRWETQYF,.,TRBJ2-5,.,TRBV19
TGTGCCAGCAGCGCCTGGGGGGGCCTCACAGATACGCAGTATTTT,CASSAWGGLTDTQYF,.,TRBJ2-3,.,TRBV9
TGCGCCAGCAGCTTACAGGATAACTATGGCTACACCTTC,CASSLQDNYGYTF,.,TRBJ1-2,.,TRBV5-1
TGTGCCAGCAGCCGGGGGGGGGAGACCCAGTACTTC,CASSRGGETQYF,.,TRBJ2-5,TRBD2,TRBV3-1/TRBV3-2
TGTGCCAGCAGTTCTCAAGGACCGCCATGGGGCACCATATATTTT,CASSSQGPPWGTIYF,.,TRBJ1-3,.,TRBV2
TGTGCCAGCAGCTCCCAAGCGGGAGAGACCCAGTACTTC,CASSSQAGETQYF,.,TRBJ2-5,.,TRBV7-2
TGTGCCAGTACTAAGGCCCTCTACAATGAGCAGTTCTTC,CASTKALYNEQFF,once,TRBJ2-1,.,TRBV27
TGCGCCAGCAGCCGCGAGCCGGGGTCAGAGACTGAAGCTTTCTTT,CASSREPGSETEAFF,.,TRBJ1-1,.,TRBV5-1
TGTGCCAGCAGTTACTCGATTGCCATTATAAATGAAAAACTGTTTTTT,CASSYSIAIINEKLFF,.,TRBJ1-4,.,TRBV6-5
TGTGCCAGCAGTTACTCCGGGACATATGGCTACACCTTC,CASSYSGTYGYTF,.,TRBJ1-2,.,TRBV6-2/TRBV6-3
TGTGCCAGCAGCAACGCGGGGCGGGGGGGCCGGTACGAGCAGTACTTC,CASSNAGRGGRYEQYF,.,TRBJ2-7,TRBD2,TRBV7-8
TGTGCCAGCAGTGCAAGGGGACAGGGGAACTATGGCTACACCTTC,CASSARGQGNYGYTF,.,TRBJ1-2,TRBD1,TRBV28
TGTGCCAGCCCCCGGGGCACCACAGATACGCAGTATTTT,CASPRGTTDTQYF,.,TRBJ2-3,.,TRBV2
TGCGCCAGCAGACGTTCTGGCGGGGAGGGAGAGACCCAGTACTTC,CASRRSGGEGETQYF,.,TRBJ2-5,TRBD2,TRBV5-1
TGTGCCAGCAGTCGTAGGGGGAATCAGCCCCAGCATTTT,CASSRRGNQPQHF,.,TRBJ1-5,.,TRBV27
TGCGCCAGCACTAACACGGATACGCAGTATTTT,CASTNTDTQYF,.,TRBJ2-3,.,TRBV4-1
TGTGCCAGCAGCTCATATAGGAATCAGCCCCAGCATTTT,CASSSYRNQPQHF,.,TRBJ1-5,.,TRBV6-5
TGTGCCAGCAGTGAGGGACAGGGTCAGCCCCAGCATTTT,CASSEGQGQPQHF,.,TRBJ1-5,TRBD1,TRBV6-4
TGTGCCAGCAGCGGTCCGAATCAGCCCCAGCATTTT,CASSGPNQPQHF,.,TRBJ1-5,.,TRBV7-8
TGTGCCAGCAGCCAAGAAGGGCCCTTGGGCTATGGCTACACCTTC,CASSQEGPLGYGYTF,.,TRBJ1-2,.,TRBV4-2
TGTGCCAGCAGTTACACAGGGAGCAATCAGCCCCAGCATTTT,CASSYTGSNQPQHF,.,TRBJ1-5,.,TRBV6-2/TRBV6-3